This TCR beta chain appears in the sequencing data of a study of T cells in Graves' hyperthyroidism and ophthalmopathy. Study background: At the time of initial diagnosis and before any treatment, peripheral blood was collected.

Amplification of TCR beta CDR3 regions was performed using RNA transcripts as template. Primed by the HTBI set, a first-round RT-PCR was run on the TCR CDR3. TCRdb passed the multiplex PCR reads through MiXCR, listing each CDR3 protein once. The table shows about 290,000 distinct CDR3 sequences, with approximately 18% occurring only once. In regard to this clonotype: Its antigen remains unknown.

Whole-study results and caveats: Most thyroid-expanded clonotypes above 0.001 were also found in blood.

Each ophthalmopathy patient scored at least 3 on the Clinical Activity Score and at least 4 on NOSPECS grade, with duration under 3 months. Fresh peripheral blood, about 10 ml of it, supplied the PBMCs. V shed 5 bases, J shed 10 bases, and the junction held 6 bases outside the gene matches. The CDR3 consists of 13 residues. The germline gives CDR1 SGHRS, CDR2 YFSETQ. The chain couples TRBV5-1 to TRBJ1-6, with 7 bases fitting TRBD1. This receptor was obtained from a man aged 45 to 65 with Graves' ophthalmopathy. The material sequenced was blood. The DNA of the CDR3 is TGCGCCAGCAGGGGGACAGAAGGATCACCCCTCCACTTT. It encodes CASRGTEGSPLHF.